This T cell receptor beta chain was sequenced during a study of T-cell reconstitution after alpha-beta-depleted transplantation in children. The study's findings and limits: About two months after transplant, alpha-beta T cells reportedly came from several hundred expanded graft clones. Certain patients had high TCRbeta diversity at day 60, and it came from recipient T cells and thymic progenitors that survived. When one year had passed after transplant, most T-cell counts and diversity came from newly produced T cells.

Researchers prepared the TCRbeta library using unique molecular identifiers, the study reports. TCRdb re-called the PCR reads through MiXCR, storing one row per CDR3 protein. The repertoire holds some 120,000 distinct CDR3 sequences, with approximately 22% as singletons. Trimming pared 2 bases from V and 5 bases from J, leaving 18 bases between. The CDR3 length is 16 residues. Germline CDR1 and CDR2: SGHTA and FQGNSA. This clonotype was counted at least ten times. Its matching antigen is unknown. The receptor was isolated from a male patient between 2 and 9 years old who had a stem cell transplant for chronic granulomatous disease, so the T cells may come from the graft donor. The chain recombines TRBV7-2 with TRBJ2-5, with D unclear. Sequencing used PBMCs, mostly from graft donor cells, obtained 180 days after TCRalphabeta/CD19-depleted stem cell transplant. CDR3 region: CASSLSVWRGLETQYF. The CDR3 nucleotides are TGTGCCAGCAGCTTATCGGTTTGGAGAGGATTGGAGACCCAGTACTTC.